This TCR beta chain was retrieved from a study of shared clonotypes between healthy human individuals. General study results and limits: Generation probabilities were higher for clonotypes shared across all four sorted-subset donors than for unshared ones.

Concerning this clone itself: Its cognate antigen is unknown.

Per the original data handling: For the immunoSEQ data, sequences were junction-only without quality scores, so filtering differed. Produced via immunoSEQ multiplex PCR; TCRdb's table is partial and in-frame only. The V and J calls and the clone size are those of that table, but D and trimming were determined from the DNA. The table shows a few million clones, with approximately 94% occurring only once. Germline V lookup: CDR1 SNHLY, CDR2 FYNNEI. The junction had 12 bases not matched to a gene; V was cut back by 6 bases and J by 1 base. The CDR3 loop spans 18 amino acids. This receptor was obtained from a man younger than 30 in good health. Sequenced sample: naive CD4+ T cells sorted from blood. As for subset: CD45RA+ positively selected. The chain uses TRBV2 and TRBJ2-2; 9 positions agree with TRBD1. CDR3 sequence: CASRGGNPGQGNTGELFF. DNA of the CDR3: TGTGCCAGCAGAGGGGGTAATCCGGGACAGGGGAACACCGGGGAGCTGTTTTTT.